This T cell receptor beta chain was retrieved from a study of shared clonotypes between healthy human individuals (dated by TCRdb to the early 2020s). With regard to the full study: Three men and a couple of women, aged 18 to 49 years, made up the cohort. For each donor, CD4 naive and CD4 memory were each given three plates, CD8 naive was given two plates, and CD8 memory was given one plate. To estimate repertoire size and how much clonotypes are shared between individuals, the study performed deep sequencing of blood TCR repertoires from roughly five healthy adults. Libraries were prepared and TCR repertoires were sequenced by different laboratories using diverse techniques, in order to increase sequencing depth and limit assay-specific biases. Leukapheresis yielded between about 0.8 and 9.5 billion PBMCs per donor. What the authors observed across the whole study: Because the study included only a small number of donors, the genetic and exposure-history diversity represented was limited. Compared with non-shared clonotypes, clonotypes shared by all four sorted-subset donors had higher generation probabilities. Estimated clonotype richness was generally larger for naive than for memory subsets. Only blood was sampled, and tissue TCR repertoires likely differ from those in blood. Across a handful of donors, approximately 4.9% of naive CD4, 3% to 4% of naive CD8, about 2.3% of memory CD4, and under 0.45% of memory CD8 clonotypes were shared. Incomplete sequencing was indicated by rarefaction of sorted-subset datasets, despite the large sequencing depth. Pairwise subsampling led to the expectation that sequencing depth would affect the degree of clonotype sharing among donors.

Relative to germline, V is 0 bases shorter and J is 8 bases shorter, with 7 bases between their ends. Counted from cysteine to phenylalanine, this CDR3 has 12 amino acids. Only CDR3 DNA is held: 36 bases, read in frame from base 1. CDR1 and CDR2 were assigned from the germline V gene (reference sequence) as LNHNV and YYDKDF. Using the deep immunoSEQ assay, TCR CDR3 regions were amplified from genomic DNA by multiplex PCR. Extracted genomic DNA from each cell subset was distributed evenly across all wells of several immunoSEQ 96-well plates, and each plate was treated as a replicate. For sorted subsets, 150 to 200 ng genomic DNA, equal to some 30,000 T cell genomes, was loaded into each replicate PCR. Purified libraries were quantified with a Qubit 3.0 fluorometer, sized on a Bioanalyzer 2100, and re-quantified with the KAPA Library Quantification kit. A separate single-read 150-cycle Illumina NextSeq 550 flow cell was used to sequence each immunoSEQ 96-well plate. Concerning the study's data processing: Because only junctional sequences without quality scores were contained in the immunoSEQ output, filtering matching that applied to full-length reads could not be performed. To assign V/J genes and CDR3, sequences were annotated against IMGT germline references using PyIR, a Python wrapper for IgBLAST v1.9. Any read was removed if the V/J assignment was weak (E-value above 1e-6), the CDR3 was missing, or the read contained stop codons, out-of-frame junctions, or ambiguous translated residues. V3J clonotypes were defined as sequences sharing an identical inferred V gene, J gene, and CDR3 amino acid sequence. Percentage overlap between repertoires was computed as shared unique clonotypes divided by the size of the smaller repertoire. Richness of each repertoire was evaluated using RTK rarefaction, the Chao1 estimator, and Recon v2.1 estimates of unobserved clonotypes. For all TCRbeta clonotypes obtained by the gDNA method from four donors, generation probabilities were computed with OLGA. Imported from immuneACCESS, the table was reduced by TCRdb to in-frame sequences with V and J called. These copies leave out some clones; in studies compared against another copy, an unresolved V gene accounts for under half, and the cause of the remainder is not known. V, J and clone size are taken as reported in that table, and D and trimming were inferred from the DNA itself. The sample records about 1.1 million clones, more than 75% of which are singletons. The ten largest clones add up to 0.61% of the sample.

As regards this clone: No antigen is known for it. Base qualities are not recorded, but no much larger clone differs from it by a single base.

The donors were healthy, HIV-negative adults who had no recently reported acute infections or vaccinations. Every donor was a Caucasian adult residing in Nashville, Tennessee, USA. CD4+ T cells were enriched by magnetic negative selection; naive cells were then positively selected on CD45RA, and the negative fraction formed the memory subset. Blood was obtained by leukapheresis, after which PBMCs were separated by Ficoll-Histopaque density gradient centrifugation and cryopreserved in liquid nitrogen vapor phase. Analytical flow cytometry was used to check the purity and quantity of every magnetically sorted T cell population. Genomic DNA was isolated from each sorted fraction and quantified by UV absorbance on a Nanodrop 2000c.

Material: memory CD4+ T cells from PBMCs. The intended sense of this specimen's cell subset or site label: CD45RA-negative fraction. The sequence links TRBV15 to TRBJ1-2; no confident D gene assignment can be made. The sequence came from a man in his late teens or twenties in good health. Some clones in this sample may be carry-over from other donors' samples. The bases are TGTGCCACCAGCAGAGATCGGGAGGGCTACACCTTC. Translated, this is CATSRDREGYTF.